At least ten counts were recorded for the clone carrying this TCR beta chain. Antigen specificity is unknown. All patients were treatment-naive before thyroid surgery. TCRdb re-called clones via MiXCR from the PCR reads. The table has about 70,000 clones, around 20% seen once; the top ten hold 10% to 15%. The sample is drawn from a study of metastatic and nonmetastatic thyroid tumors. Findings and limits, study-wide: Reported TCR beta diversity, measured in blood and tumor, was significantly higher for malignant thyroid tumors than for benign nodules.

Germline CDR1 and CDR2: MDHEN and SYDVKM. The length of the CDR3 is 12 residues. Between the trimmed V and J ends, which lost 11 bases and 3 bases, there was a span of 13 bases. The specimen was blood. The genes are TRBV28 and TRBJ1-1; no clear D gene. This sequence originates from a female donor with papillary thyroid cancer or a benign thyroid nodule (not recorded which). Some clones in this sample may be carry-over from other donors' samples. The CDR3 DNA follows: TGTGCCTGGCAAGGGAGACACACTGAAGCTTTCTTT. Its translation is CAWQGRHTEAFF.